Below, one T cell receptor beta chain is given with its context. Its antigen is as yet unknown. RNA transcripts gave rise to amplified TCR beta CDR3 regions. When the TCR CDR3 underwent first-round RT-PCR, the HTBI primer set was used. In TCRdb, the multiplex PCR reads were re-called with MiXCR into one record per CDR3 protein. Among about 570,000 distinct CDR3 sequences listed, around 46% were seen once. This entry belongs to a study of T cells in Graves' hyperthyroidism and ophthalmopathy. Diagnosing involved the use of clinical symptoms, serum thyroxine and TRAb, thyroid ultrasound and orbital computed tomography. Study findings and constraints: Ophthalmopathy was distinguished from stable hyperthyroidism by 13 V-J signatures. Clonotypes that were expanded in thyroid above 0.001 mostly appeared in blood too.

This CDR3 has 14 amino acids. Per germline, CDR1 ENHRY and CDR2 SYGVKD. Trimming cost V 6 bases and J 4 bases, with 15 bases left between them. The sample taken for sequencing was peripheral blood or thyroid tissue (not recorded which). This TCR was recovered from an adult woman with Graves' disease, either hyperthyroidism or ophthalmopathy (not recorded which). The chain joins TRBV10-3 to TRBJ1-1; D perhaps matches TRBD1 (6 bases). The CDR3 DNA sequence: TGTGCCATCAGAGGGGGAAGGGCGAGCACTGAAGCTTTCTTT. This gives the protein CAIRGGRASTEAFF.